The sequence of this T cell receptor beta chain was determined in a study of T cells after yellow fever vaccination (dated by TCRdb to about 2019). Study-wide context: Libraries from fractions with low cell numbers were prepared with the SMART-Seq v4 Ultra Low Input RNA kit. Two healthy male donors, one aged 18 to 29 and one aged 30 to 40 years, made up the cohort. To follow T-cell clones before and after primary and booster YFV17D yellow fever vaccination, bulk TCR alpha and beta repertoires were sequenced over time. Blood samples were taken at several timepoints before and after primary and secondary immunization, and bulk PBMC replicates and cell subsets were isolated.

As encoded in the germline V gene, CDR1 is LGHNA while CDR2 is YSLEER. The CDR3 covers 17 residues, taking in both the cysteine and the phenylalanine. Of the read, only the CDR3 DNA is kept; its 51 bases are in frame from base 1. V is reduced by 0 bases and J by 4 bases, leaving a spacing of 16 bases between them. TCR cDNA was synthesized by 5'RACE template switching, which introduced a universal primer site and unique molecular identifiers. Priming for cDNA synthesis came from both the TCR alpha and TCR beta constant segments. Library amplification used two PCR steps, and the second PCR step added sample barcodes and sequencing adapters. Sequencing of the libraries was done on either Illumina HiSeq 2500 (2x100 bp) or NovaSeq (2x150 bp). Per the authors' processing: Reads were demultiplexed and collapsed into UMI consensus sequences with MIGEC, and V(D)J alignment was performed with MiXCR. Vaccine-responding clonotypes were identified with edgeR using replicate PBMC samples, with FDR below 0.01 and a log2 fold change above 5 up to day 15 being required. Each bulk clonotype was labeled CD4 or CD8 based on which sequenced repertoire, CD4 or CD8, contained the clonotype at higher abundance. The public reads were reanalyzed by TCRdb: fastp trimming at Q25, MiXCR alignment, in-frame beta chains only. Rows are unified per CDR3 protein, each entry keeping the most common DNA and genes. The V and J calls were not made by the authors but by TCRdb's processing. This sample gives around 600,000 distinct CDR3 sequences in total; 9% to 15% of them show up just once. More than 12% of the sample lies in the top ten.

Here is what the overall study found, with its caveats: The study included only a couple of donors, which limits how far the findings can be generalized. Most clones expanded after primary vaccination were re-detected after the booster (96% of CD4 and about 88% of CD8), suggesting broad memory maintenance. Compared with the primary T-cell response, the secondary T-cell response was faster but weaker, reaching its peak on day 5 rather than on day 15. Computational filtering was required because FACS-sorted repertoires could contain abundant contaminating clonotypes from the bulk population. A small share of clonotypes was detected in both CD4 and CD8 compartments, with the overlap likely arising from convergent recombination.

Reading the label with the study, this specimen's treatment or condition is: live attenuated yellow fever vaccine strain. At each blood-draw timepoint, two biological replicates of bulk PBMCs were collected. A standard Ficoll-Paque protocol was used to isolate PBMCs from peripheral blood. TriZol was used to extract RNA from bulk PBMCs, CD4 and CD8 fractions, and dextramer-positive and dextramer-negative fractions. This clonotype showed up many times. The antigen it recognizes is unknown. Base quality data are lacking; no much larger clone is found one base away. Sequenced material: PBMCs, taken on the day of the yellow fever booster vaccination. The chain uses TRBV4-3 and TRBJ2-1; the D region possibly corresponds to TRBD2 (6 bases align). The receptor comes from a man aged 25-45 years who received the YFV17D yellow fever vaccine. CDR3 loop: CASSQDPSGSTYNEQFF. The DNA is TGCGCCAGCAGCCAAGATCCAAGCGGGTCCACTTACAATGAGCAGTTCTTC.